This section outlines one TCR beta chain sequence together with its context. The data were taken from a study of blood T cell repertoires in COVID-19. As for the study in general: Material from acute and convalescent COVID-19 was sourced from the United States, Italy and Spain.

V lost 1 base and J 9 bases, leaving 10 bases between the germline ends. Germline CDR1 reads SGHTA; CDR2 reads FQGNSA. The CDR3 has 13 residues. Profiling relied on immunoSEQ multiplex PCR, and the TCRdb table lists in-frame clones only, not all of them. Found here are some 200,000 clones, roughly four fifths of them singletons; the top ten hold 12%. Recruits, aged roughly 18 to 95 years, lived in 24 US areas. The chain couples TRBV7-2 to TRBJ2-1; weak D call: TRBD2 (5 bases). Material for sequencing was PBMCs or T cells enriched from blood (not recorded which). The source is a man aged 35 to 55 who had recovered from COVID-19. This CDR3 is CASSLELRGEQFF. The DNA for the CDR3 is TGTGCCAGCAGCTTAGAATTACGGGGTGAGCAGTTCTTC.